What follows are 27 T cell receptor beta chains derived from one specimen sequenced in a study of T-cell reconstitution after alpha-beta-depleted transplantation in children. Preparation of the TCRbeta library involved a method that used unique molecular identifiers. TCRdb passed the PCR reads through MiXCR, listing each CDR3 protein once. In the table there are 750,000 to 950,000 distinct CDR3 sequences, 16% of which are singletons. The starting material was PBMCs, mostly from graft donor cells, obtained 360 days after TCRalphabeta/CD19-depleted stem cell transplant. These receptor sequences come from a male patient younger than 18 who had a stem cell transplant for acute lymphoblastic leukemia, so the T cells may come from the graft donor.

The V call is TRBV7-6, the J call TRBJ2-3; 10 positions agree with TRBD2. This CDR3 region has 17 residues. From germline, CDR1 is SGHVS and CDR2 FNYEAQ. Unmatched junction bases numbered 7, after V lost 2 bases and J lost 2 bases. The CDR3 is CASSLTHLAGVTDTQYF. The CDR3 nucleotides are TGTGCCAGCAGCTTAACCCATCTAGCGGGAGTCACAGATACGCAGTATTTT.

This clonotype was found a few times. CDR3 DNA sequence: TGCGCCAGCAGCTTGGTTGCTAGCGCGGGTCCAGAGACCCAGTACTTC. Translated, it gives CASSLVASAGPETQYF. J is TRBJ2-5 and V is TRBV5-1, with D tentatively TRBD2 (6 bases). Trimming removed 0 bases at V and 4 bases at J, with 16 bases between. Germline lookup yields CDR1 SGHRS and CDR2 YFSETQ. The CDR3 loop spans 16 amino acids.

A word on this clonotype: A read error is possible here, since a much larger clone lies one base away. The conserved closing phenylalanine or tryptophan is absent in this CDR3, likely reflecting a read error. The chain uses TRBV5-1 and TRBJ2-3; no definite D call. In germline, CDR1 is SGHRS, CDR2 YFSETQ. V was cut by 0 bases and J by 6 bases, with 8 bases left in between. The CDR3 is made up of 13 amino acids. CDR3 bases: TGCGCCAGCAGCTTGGCCCCTGGGGATACGCAGTATTTA. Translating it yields CASSLAPGDTQYL.

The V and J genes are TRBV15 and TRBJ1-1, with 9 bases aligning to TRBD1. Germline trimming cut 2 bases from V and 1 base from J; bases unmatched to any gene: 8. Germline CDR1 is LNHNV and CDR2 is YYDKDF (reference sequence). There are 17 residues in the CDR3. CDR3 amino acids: CATSRNNRGRGNTEAFF. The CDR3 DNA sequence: TGTGCCACCAGCAGAAATAACAGGGGGCGCGGGAACACTGAAGCTTTCTTT.

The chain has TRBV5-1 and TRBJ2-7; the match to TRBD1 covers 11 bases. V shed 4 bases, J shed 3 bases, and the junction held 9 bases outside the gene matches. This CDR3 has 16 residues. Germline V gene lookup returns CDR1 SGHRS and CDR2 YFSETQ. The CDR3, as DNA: TGCGCCAGCAGCCCATCTCGGACAGGGGGCCTCTACGAGCAGTACTTC. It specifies CASSPSRTGGLYEQYF.

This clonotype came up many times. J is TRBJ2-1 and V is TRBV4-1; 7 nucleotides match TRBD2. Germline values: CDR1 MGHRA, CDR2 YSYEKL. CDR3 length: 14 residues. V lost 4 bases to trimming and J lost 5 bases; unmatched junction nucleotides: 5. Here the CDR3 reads CASSRGLRDNEQFF. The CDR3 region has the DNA TGCGCCAGCAGCCGGGGACTACGAGACAATGAGCAGTTCTTC.

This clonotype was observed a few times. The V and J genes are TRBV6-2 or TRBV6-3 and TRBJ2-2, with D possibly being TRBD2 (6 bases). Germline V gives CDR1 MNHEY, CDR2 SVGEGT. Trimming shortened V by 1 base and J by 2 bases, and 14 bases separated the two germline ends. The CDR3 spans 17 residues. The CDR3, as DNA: TGTGCCAGCAGTTACTTAGCTAGCGCTTCTAACACCGGGGAGCTGTTTTTT. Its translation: CASSYLASASNTGELFF.

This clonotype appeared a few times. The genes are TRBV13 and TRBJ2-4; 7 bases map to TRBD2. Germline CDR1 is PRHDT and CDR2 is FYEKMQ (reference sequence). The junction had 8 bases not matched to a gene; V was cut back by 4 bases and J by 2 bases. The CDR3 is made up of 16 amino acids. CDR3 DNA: TGTGCCAGCAGCTCCGTAGCGGGCCCTACCAAAAACATTCAGTACTTC. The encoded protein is CASSSVAGPTKNIQYF. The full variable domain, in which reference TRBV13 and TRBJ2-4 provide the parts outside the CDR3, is AAGVIQSPRHLIKEKRETATLKCYPIPRHDTVYWYQQGPGQDPQFLISFYEKMQSDKGSIPDRFSAQQFSDYHSELNMSSLELGDSALYFCASSSVAGPTKNIQYFGAGTRLSVL.

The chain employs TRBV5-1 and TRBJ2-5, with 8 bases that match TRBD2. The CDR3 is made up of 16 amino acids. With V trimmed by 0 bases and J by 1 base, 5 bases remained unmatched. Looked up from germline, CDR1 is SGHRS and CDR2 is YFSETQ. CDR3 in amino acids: CASSLVAGGPQETQYF. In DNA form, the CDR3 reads TGCGCCAGCAGCTTGGTCGCGGGAGGTCCCCAAGAGACCCAGTACTTC.

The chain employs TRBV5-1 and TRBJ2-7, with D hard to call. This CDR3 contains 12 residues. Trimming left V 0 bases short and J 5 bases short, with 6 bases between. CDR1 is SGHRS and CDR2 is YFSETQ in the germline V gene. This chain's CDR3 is CASSLVADEQYF. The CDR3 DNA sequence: TGCGCCAGCAGCTTGGTGGCCGACGAGCAGTACTTC.

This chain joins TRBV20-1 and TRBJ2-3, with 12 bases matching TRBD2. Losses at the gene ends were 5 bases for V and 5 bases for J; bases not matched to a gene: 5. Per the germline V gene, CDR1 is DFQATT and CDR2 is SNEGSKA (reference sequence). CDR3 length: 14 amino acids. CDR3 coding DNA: TGCAGTGCTCCGACTAGCGGGAGAGTAGATACGCAGTATTTT. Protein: CSAPTSGRVDTQYF.

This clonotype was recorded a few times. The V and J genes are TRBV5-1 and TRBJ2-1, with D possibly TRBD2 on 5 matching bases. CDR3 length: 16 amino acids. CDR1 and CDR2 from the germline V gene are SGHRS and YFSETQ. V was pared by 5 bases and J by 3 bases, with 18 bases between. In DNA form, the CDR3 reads TGCGCCAGCAGAAATTTAAGCGGCTTGCACTACAATGAGCAGTTCTTC. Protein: CASRNLSGLHYNEQFF.

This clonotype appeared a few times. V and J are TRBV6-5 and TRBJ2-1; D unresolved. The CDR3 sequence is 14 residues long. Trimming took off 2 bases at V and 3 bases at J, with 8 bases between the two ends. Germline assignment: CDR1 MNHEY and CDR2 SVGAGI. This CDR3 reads CASSYGLSYNEQFF. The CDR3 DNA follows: TGTGCCAGCAGTTACGGGTTAAGCTACAATGAGCAGTTCTTC.

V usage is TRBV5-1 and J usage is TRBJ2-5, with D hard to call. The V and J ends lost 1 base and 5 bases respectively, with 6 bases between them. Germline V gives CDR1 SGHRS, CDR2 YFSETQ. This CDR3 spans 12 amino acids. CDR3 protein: CASSLMTETQYF. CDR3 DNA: TGCGCCAGCAGCTTGATGACCGAGACCCAGTACTTC.

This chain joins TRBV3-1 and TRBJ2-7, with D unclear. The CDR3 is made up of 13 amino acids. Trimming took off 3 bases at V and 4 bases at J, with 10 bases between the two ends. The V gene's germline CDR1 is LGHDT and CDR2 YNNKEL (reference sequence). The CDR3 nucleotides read TGTGCCAGCAGCCATGGTATGGGGTACGAGCAGTACTTC. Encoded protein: CASSHGMGYEQYF.

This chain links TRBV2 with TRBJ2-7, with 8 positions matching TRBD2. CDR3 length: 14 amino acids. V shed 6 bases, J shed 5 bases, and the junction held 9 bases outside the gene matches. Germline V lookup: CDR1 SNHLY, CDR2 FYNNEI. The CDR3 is CASRQEREKHEQYF. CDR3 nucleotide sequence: TGTGCCAGCAGACAGGAGCGGGAGAAGCACGAGCAGTACTTC.

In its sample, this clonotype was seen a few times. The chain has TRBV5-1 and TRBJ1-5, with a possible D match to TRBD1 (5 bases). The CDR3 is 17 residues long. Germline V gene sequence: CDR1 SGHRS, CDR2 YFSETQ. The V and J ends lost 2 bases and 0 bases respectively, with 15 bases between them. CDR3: CASSLSGGLNSNQPQHF. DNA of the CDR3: TGCGCCAGCAGCTTATCGGGGGGACTTAATAGCAATCAGCCCCAGCATTTT.

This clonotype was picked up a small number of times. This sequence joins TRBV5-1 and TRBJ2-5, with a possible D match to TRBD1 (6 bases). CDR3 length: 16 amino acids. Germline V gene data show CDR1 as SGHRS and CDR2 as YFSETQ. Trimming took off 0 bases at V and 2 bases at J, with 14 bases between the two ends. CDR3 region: CASSLARKGDQETQYF. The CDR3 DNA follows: TGCGCCAGCAGCTTGGCCCGAAAGGGGGATCAAGAGACCCAGTACTTC.

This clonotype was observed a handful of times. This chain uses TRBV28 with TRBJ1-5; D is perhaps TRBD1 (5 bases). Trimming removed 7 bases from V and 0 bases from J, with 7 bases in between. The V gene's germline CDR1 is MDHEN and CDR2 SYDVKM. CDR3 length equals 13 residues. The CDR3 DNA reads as TGTGCCAGCATGGGGGGTAGCAATCAGCCCCAGCATTTT. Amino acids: CASMGGSNQPQHF.

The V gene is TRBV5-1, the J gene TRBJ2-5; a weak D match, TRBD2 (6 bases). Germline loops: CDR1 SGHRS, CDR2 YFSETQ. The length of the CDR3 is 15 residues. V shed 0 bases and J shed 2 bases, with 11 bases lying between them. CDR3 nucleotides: TGCGCCAGCAGCTTGGTGAGGAGGGAACAAGAGACCCAGTACTTC. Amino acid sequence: CASSLVRREQETQYF. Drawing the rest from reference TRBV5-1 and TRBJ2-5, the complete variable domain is KAGVTQTPRYLIKTRGQQVTLSCSPISGHRSVSWYQQTPGQGLQFLFEYFSETQRNKGNFPGRFSGRQFSNSRSEMNVSTLELGDSALYLCASSLVRREQETQYFGPGTRLLVL.

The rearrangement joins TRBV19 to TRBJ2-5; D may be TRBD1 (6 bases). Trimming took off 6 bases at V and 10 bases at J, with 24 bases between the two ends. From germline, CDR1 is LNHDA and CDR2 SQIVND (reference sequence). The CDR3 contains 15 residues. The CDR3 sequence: CASRLSPGQGGDQYF. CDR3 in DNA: TGTGCCAGTAGATTATCACCGGGACAAGGGGGAGACCAGTACTTC.

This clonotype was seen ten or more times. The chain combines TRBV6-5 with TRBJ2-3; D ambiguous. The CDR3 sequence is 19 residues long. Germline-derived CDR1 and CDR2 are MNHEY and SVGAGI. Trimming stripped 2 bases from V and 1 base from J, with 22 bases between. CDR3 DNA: TGTGCCAGCAGTTACAGGCCTTTTCAAACGGTCTACGGCACAGATACGCAGTATTTT. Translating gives CASSYRPFQTVYGTDTQYF.

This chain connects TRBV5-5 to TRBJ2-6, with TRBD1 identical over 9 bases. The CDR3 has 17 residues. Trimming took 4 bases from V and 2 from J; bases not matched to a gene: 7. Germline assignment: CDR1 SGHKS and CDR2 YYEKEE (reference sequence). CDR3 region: CASSAGTGRAGANVLTF. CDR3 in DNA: TGTGCCAGCAGCGCCGGGACAGGGAGGGCTGGGGCCAACGTCCTGACTTTC.

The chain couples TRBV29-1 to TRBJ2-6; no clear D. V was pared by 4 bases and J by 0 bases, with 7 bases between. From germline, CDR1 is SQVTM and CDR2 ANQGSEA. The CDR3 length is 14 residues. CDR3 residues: CSVGPSSGANVLTF. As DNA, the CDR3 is TGCAGCGTTGGCCCCAGCTCTGGGGCCAACGTCCTGACTTTC.

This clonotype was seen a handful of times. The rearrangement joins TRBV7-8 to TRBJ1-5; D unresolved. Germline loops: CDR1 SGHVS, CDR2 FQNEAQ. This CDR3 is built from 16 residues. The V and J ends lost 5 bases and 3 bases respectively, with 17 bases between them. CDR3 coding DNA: TGTGCCAGCAGCCCTAGGGTGAAGGAGGTCAATCAGCCCCAGCATTTT. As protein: CASSPRVKEVNQPQHF.

DNA of the CDR3: TGTGCCAGTAGCGATCCGGGACACGCCCAAGAGACCCAGTACTTC. Translated, it gives CASSDPGHAQETQYF. The rearrangement joins TRBV19 to TRBJ2-5; D perhaps matches TRBD1 (6 bases). This CDR3 contains 15 residues. The germline V gene encodes CDR1 LNHDA and CDR2 SQIVND (reference sequence). Trimming removed 6 bases at V and 1 base at J, with 15 bases between.

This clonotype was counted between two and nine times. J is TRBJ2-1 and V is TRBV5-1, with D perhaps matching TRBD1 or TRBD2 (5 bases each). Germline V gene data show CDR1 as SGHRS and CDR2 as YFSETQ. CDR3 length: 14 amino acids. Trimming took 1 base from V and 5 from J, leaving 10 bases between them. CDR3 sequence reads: CASSLQGRNNEQFF. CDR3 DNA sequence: TGCGCCAGCAGCTTGCAGGGACGGAACAATGAGCAGTTCTTC.